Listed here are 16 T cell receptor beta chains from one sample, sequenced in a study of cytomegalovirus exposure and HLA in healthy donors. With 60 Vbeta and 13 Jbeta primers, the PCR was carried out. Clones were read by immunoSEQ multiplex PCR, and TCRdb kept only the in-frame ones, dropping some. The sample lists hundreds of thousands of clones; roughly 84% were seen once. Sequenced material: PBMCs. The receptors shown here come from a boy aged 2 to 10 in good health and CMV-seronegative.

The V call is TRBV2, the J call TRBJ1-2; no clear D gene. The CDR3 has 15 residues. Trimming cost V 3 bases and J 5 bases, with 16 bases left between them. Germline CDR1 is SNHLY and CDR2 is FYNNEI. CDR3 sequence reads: CASSEATPPPYGYTF. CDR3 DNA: TGTGCCAGCAGTGAGGCCACGCCGCCGCCTTATGGCTACACCTTC.

CDR3 nucleotides: TGTGCCTGGAGTGGGGGGGCCTATAATTCACCCCTCCACTTT. Amino acids: CAWSGGAYNSPLHF. This sequence joins TRBV30 and TRBJ1-6; TRBD1 is a possible D gene (5 bases). Trimming left V 1 base short and J 2 bases short, with 6 bases between. The CDR3 has 14 amino acids. Germline CDR1 is GTSNPN and CDR2 is SVGIG (reference sequence).

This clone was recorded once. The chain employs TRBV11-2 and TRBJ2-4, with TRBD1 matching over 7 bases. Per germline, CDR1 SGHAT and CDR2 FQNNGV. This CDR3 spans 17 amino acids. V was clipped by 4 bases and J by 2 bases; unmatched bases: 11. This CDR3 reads CASSWETGARTKNIQYF. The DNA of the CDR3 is TGTGCCAGCAGCTGGGAAACAGGGGCTAGGACCAAAAACATTCAGTACTTC.

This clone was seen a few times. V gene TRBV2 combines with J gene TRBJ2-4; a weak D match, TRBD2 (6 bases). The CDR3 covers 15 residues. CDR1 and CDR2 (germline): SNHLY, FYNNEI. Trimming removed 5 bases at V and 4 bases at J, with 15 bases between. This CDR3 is CASSRSGAPKNIQYF. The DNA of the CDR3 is TGTGCCAGCAGTCGGTCGGGAGCTCCAAAAAACATTCAGTACTTC.

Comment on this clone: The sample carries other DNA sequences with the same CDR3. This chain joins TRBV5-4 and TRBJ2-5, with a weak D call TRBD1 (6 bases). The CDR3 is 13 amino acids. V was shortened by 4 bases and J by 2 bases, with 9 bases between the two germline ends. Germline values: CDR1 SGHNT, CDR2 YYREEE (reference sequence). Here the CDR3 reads CASSQGQQETQYF. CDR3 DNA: TGTGCCAGCAGCCAAGGACAGCAAGAGACCCAGTACTTC. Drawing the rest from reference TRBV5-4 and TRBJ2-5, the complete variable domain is ETGVTQSPTHLIKTRGQQVTLRCSSQSGHNTVSWYQQALGQGPQFIFQYYREEENGRGNFPPRFSGLQFPNYSSELNVNALELDDSALYLCASSQGQQETQYFGPGTRLLVL.

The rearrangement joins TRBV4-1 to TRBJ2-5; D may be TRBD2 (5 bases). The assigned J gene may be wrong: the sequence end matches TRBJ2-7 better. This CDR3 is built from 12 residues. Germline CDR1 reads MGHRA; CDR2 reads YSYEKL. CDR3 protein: CASSQSGYEQYF. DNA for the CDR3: TGCGCCAGCAGCCAAAGCGGCTACGAGCAGTACTTC.

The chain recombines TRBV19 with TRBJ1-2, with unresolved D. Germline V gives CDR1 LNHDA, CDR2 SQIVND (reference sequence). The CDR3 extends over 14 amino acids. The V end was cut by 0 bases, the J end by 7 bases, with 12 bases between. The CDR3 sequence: CASSIEVDMGGYTF. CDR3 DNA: TGTGCCAGTAGTATAGAGGTAGACATGGGTGGCTACACCTTC.

The CDR3 region is CASTARDRALETQYF. The CDR3 DNA follows: TGTGCCAGCACCGCAAGGGACAGGGCTTTAGAGACCCAGTACTTC. This chain connects TRBV2 to TRBJ2-5; 9 nucleotides match TRBD1. The CDR3 is 15 residues long. V was clipped by 7 bases and J by 4 bases; unmatched bases: 10. CDR1 SNHLY and CDR2 FYNNEI come from the germline V gene.

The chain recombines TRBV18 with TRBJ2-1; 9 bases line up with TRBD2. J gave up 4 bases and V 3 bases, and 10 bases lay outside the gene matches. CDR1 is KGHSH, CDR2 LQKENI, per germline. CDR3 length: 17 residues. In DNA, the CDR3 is TGTGCCAGCTCACCTACCACCCTAGCGGGACTGTACAATGAGCAGTTCTTC. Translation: CASSPTTLAGLYNEQFF.

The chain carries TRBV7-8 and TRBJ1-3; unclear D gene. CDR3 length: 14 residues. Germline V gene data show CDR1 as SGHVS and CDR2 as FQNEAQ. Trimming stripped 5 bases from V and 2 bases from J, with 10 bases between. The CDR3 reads CASSPVSPGNTIYF. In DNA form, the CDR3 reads TGTGCCAGCAGCCCAGTTTCGCCTGGAAACACCATATATTTT.

CDR3 nucleotide sequence: TGTGCCAGCAGCCACAGGAGGGGAAACACCATATATTTT. Translation: CASSHRRGNTIYF. This sequence joins TRBV14 and TRBJ1-3; D is uncertain. With 3 bases removed from V and 4 bases from J, the gap between germline ends came to 7 bases. The CDR3 is 13 residues long. Germline loops: CDR1 SGHDN, CDR2 FVKESK.

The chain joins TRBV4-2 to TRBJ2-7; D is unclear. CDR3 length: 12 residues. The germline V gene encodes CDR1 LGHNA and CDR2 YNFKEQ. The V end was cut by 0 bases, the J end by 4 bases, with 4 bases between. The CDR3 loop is CASSQDLYEQYF. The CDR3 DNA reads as TGTGCCAGCAGCCAAGACCTTTACGAGCAGTACTTC.

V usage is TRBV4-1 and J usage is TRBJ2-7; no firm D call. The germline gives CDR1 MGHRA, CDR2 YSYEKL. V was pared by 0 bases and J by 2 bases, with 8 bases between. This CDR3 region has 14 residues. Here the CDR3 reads CASSQEAGPYEQYF. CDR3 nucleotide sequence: TGCGCCAGCAGCCAAGAGGCAGGTCCCTACGAGCAGTACTTC.

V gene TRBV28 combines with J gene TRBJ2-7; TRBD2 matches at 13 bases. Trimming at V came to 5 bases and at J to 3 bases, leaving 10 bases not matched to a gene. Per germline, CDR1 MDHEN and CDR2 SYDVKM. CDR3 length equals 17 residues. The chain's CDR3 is CASSRTSGSGVYYEQYF. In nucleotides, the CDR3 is TGTGCCAGCAGTCGGACTAGCGGGAGTGGCGTCTACTACGAGCAGTACTTC.

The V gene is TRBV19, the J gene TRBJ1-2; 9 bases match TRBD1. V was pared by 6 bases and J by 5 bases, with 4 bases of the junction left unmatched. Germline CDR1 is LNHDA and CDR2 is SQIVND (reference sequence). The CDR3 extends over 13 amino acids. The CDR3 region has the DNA TGTGCCAGTAGCCTACAGGGGGCATATGGCTACACCTTC. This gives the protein CASSLQGAYGYTF.

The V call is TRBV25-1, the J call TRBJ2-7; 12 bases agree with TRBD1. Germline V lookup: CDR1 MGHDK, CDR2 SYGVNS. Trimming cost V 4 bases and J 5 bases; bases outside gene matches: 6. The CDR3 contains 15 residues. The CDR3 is CASSVTGTGGHEQYF. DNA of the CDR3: TGTGCCAGCAGTGTTACCGGGACAGGGGGCCACGAGCAGTACTTC.